This T cell receptor beta chain appears in the sequencing data of a study of T cells after yellow fever vaccination. Template switching by 5'RACE produced TCR cDNA, adding a universal primer site and UMIs. TCRdb re-called the 5' RACE reads through MiXCR, storing one row per CDR3 protein. The sample records a few hundred thousand distinct CDR3 sequences, 10% to 15% being singletons. The J segment lost 2 bases and the V segment lost 5 bases, leaving 9 bases of the junction unmatched. Germline V gene data show CDR1 as SGHAT and CDR2 as FQNNGV. The CDR3 loop spans 15 amino acids. This specimen consisted of CD4+ T cells sorted from PBMCs, obtained 45 days after the yellow fever booster vaccination. V is TRBV11-2 and J is TRBJ2-7; 7 positions agree with TRBD2. The sequence was collected from a young man who received the YFV17D yellow fever vaccine. In DNA, the CDR3 is TGTGCCAGCAGCCTTTTTGGGAGGGCCCCCTACGAGCAGTACTTC. This encodes CASSLFGRAPYEQYF.